This TCR beta chain comes out of a study of T cells in women clearing cervical HPV infection (dated by TCRdb to the late 2010s). Concerning the study at large: The cases were 25 to 30 women with histologically confirmed HPV16-related CIN3 or worse, and 2 of those women had invasive cancers. Controls were 25 or so women whose single incident HPV16 infection cleared within 12 months without precancer or cancer developing. Blood from cases was collected at the visit at which the lesion was first identified, whereas blood from controls was collected once infection was no longer detected. For cases, a median interval of 149 days, with an interquartile range of about 90 to 210 days, was observed between lesion detection and blood sampling. Since only a few of the women had HLA typing available, the possibility that HLA type was acting as a confounder could not be ruled out. An exploratory proof-of-principle case-control study, nested within the Guanacaste HPV Natural History Study in Costa Rica, was conducted to compare TCR repertoires across cervical HPV16 outcomes. Cases and controls were matched on year of sample collection and on age within five years. Cases had a median age of almost 35 years compared with just over 37 for controls, and baseline characteristics showed no significant differences between the groups. In the parent cohort, about 10,000 women aged 18 or older were enrolled in Guanacaste, Costa Rica, during about 1993 to 1995 and then followed for under nine years. Quality controls consisted of five blinded duplicates per group, for a total of roughly 60 samples made up of roughly 50 participants and about ten replicates. The research as a whole found: CIN3+ cases had significantly higher TCR repertoire richness than controls across sequencing depths, but evenness did not differ between the groups. Because of the cross-sectional design, the study could not determine whether the associations came before infection or resulted from infection, and neither effector/memory subsets nor HPV-specific T cells were isolated. Lower TRBV6-7 relative abundance was observed in cases than in controls (about 0.1% versus 0.15%; Bonferroni P = 0.0008). Because T-cell numbers per sample were unknown, differences in richness could reflect varying T-cell content rather than repertoire biology. By combining richness with V gene abundances, random forest classifiers separated cases from controls with an estimated AUC of 0.75 to 0.85.

V ends up 3 bases short and J 2 bases short, with an unmatched junction base count of 6. From the germline V gene (reference sequence), CDR1 is DFQATT and CDR2 is SNEGSKA. Including cysteine and phenylalanine, the CDR3 has 15 amino acids. Part of the CDR3 DNA is given, 36 bases translated from base 1. TCR beta CDR3 regions were amplified by multiplex PCR from an average of approximately 1,200 ng genomic DNA per sample using the immunoSEQ assay. To correct primer bias, the assay used a complete synthetic TCR repertoire to set an amplification baseline. Amplicons were sequenced on the Illumina platform. The study's own analysis went as follows. Sequences were error-corrected by clustering with frequency ratios and a modified nearest-neighbor algorithm and were then analyzed in the immunoSEQ Analyzer with IMGT gene definitions. At each rarefaction depth, TCR richness and evenness were averaged across 20 rarefaction repeats, and any sample with fewer sequences than the depth was left out. Wilcoxon rank sum tests with FDR correction were used to compare relative abundances of V, D and J genes between the groups. For the blinded duplicates, the intraclass correlation was about 96% for TCR richness and averaged about 76% across about 70 gene segments. TCRdb took over this immuneACCESS table, retaining in-frame rearrangements with V and J assigned. Such tables are incomplete; in checked studies, under half of the missing clones stem from an unresolved V gene, and the remainder is unexplained. D and trimming were read from the DNA, whereas the V and J calls and clone size are those reported in that table. For this sample, the table gives fewer than 40,000 clones. More than 7% of the sample goes to the ten largest clones.

Concerning this clone itself: Its specific antigen is unknown. The CDR3 is cut off 3 residues early in the read; its end comes from the germline J gene.

Every participant had a single incident cervical HPV16 infection, and prevalent HPV16 infections were excluded. Cervical HPV DNA was detected with MY09/MY11 PCR, and genotyping was done with dot-blot hybridization. Fifteen mL of heparinized blood were centrifuged, and the buffy coat was aliquoted, frozen at -30°C, then stored at -80°C. Genomic DNA was extracted from buffy coat specimens using QIAGEN kits. The receptor was derived from a woman aged 18 to 75 with a cervical HPV16 infection that either progressed to CIN3+ or cleared (not recorded which). Input material: blood buffy coat. This receptor chain uses TRBV20-1 and TRBJ2-1; 8 central bases correspond to TRBD2. The CDR3 sequence is CSASAREGAYNEQFF. The CDR3 bases that were read are TGCAGTGCTAGCGCTCGGGAGGGGGCCTACAATGAG.